These 13 T cell receptor beta chains were all obtained from the same sample, sequenced in a study of T cells in tuberculosis. Time point given: new active TB diagnosis, blood taken before or within 7 days of starting treatment. TCRdb's table, derived via immunoSEQ multiplex PCR, lists solely in-frame clones and lacks some. The sample holds about 49,000 clones, around 96% seen once. The specimen was PBMCs, collected at tuberculosis diagnosis. The receptors stem from an adult with tuberculosis.

This clone was counted a single time. This chain uses TRBV7-6 with TRBJ2-1; maybe TRBD1 (6 bases). Trimming removed 2 bases from V and 10 bases from J, with 15 bases in between. There are 14 residues in the CDR3. CDR1 and CDR2 from the germline V gene are SGHVS and FNYEAQ. The CDR3 DNA reads TGTGCCAGCAGCTTAAAAACAGGGTTAGGGGAGCAGTTCTTC. Translated: CASSLKTGLGEQFF.

The CDR3 DNA reads TGTGCCTGGAGTGTGGACAGGGGGAAAAACGGGGAGCTGTTTTTT. It codes for CAWSVDRGKNGELFF. The chain joins TRBV30 to TRBJ2-2; the match to TRBD1 covers 10 bases. CDR1 GTSNPN and CDR2 SVGIG come from the germline V gene (reference sequence). V shed 0 bases, J shed 7 bases, and the junction held 5 bases outside the gene matches. The CDR3 runs 15 residues.

As regards this clone: A read error may produce the germline difference seen at one junction end. The V and J genes are TRBV7-7 and TRBJ2-7; 10 bases are shared with TRBD1. Germline V gene lookup returns CDR1 SSHAT and CDR2 FNYEAQ (reference sequence). This CDR3 contains 14 residues. The CDR3 sequence is CASSPGQGLYEQYF. In nucleotides, the CDR3 is TGTGCTAGCAGCCCGGGACAGGGGCTCTACGAGCAGTACTTC. Complete variable domain (other parts from reference TRBV7-7 and TRBJ2-7): GAGVSQSPRYKVTKRGQDVTLRCDPISSHATLYWYQQALGQGPEFLTYFNYEAQPDKSGLPSDRFSAERPEGSISTLTIQRTEQRDSAMYRCASSPGQGLYEQYFGPGTRLTVT.

J is TRBJ1-5 and V is TRBV19; perhaps TRBD1 as D (6 bases). V lost 5 bases, J lost 4 bases, and 15 bases lay in between. Germline V lookup: CDR1 LNHDA, CDR2 SQIVND (reference sequence). The CDR3 sequence is 15 residues long. CDR3 loop: CASSPKDSYNQPQHF. In nucleotides, the CDR3 is TGTGCCAGTAGTCCGAAGGACAGCTATAATCAGCCCCAGCATTTT.

The chain joins TRBV19 to TRBJ2-2; D gene uncertain. V was shortened by 5 bases and J by 4 bases, with 11 bases between the two germline ends. This CDR3 contains 14 residues. From germline, CDR1 is LNHDA and CDR2 SQIVND (reference sequence). Here the CDR3 DNA reads TGTGCCAGTAGTTTCCTAGACGGCACCGGGGAGCTGTTTTTT. This codes for CASSFLDGTGELFF.

The V call is TRBV5-4, the J call TRBJ1-2; tentatively, D is TRBD1 (6 bases). Trimming took 0 bases from V and 13 from J, leaving 16 bases between them. Germline assignment: CDR1 SGHNT and CDR2 YYREEE (reference sequence). This CDR3 is 13 amino acids long. The CDR3: CASSLADDIGGTF. The CDR3, as DNA: TGTGCCAGCAGCTTGGCCGACGACATAGGGGGCACCTTC.

The chain has TRBV27 and TRBJ2-2; maybe TRBD2 (5 bases). Per germline, CDR1 MNHEY and CDR2 SMNVEV (reference sequence). This CDR3 is built from 18 residues. V lost 1 base to trimming and J lost 1 base, with 16 bases between them. The CDR3 DNA follows: TGTGCCAGCAGTTTATATCGAGCGGAGACTAAGAACACCGGGGAGCTGTTTTTT. This sequence encodes CASSLYRAETKNTGELFF.

This chain joins TRBV5-4 and TRBJ2-5; the match to TRBD1 covers 7 bases. Germline V lookup: CDR1 SGHNT, CDR2 YYREEE (reference sequence). The CDR3 has 14 residues. V lost 3 bases, J lost 3 bases, and 5 bases stayed unmatched. CDR3 sequence reads: CASSSVDRKETQYF. For the CDR3, the DNA is TGTGCCAGCAGCTCCGTGGACAGGAAAGAGACCCAGTACTTC.

This CDR3 reads CASGTLGGSYEQYF. The CDR3 region has the DNA TGTGCCAGCGGTACGTTGGGGGGCTCCTACGAGCAGTACTTC. This rearrangement joins TRBV28 to TRBJ2-7; D perhaps matches TRBD2 (6 bases). The CDR3 has 14 amino acids. The V end was cut by 8 bases, the J end by 0 bases, with 14 bases between. Germline V CDR1 and CDR2: MDHEN, SYDVKM.

This clone was counted a single time. This chain joins TRBV7-2 and TRBJ2-5; the D gene is possibly TRBD1 (6 bases). CDR3 size: 14 residues. V dropped 7 bases and J dropped 4 bases, with 16 bases sitting between them. CDR1 and CDR2 from the germline V gene are SGHTA and FQGNSA. CDR3 nucleotide sequence: TGTGCCAGCACCAAGACCCCACAGGGAGAGACCCAGTACTTC. This sequence encodes CASTKTPQGETQYF.

The table lists this clone with a count of one. This sequence joins TRBV6-1 and TRBJ2-1; the D gene is possibly TRBD2 (5 bases). The germline V and J ends were trimmed by 2 bases and 7 bases, with 18 bases remaining between them. The CDR3 consists of 16 residues. Germline V CDR1 and CDR2: MNHNS, SASEGT. This CDR3 reads CASSERPPLRENEQFF. The CDR3 nucleotides are TGTGCCAGCAGTGAAAGACCCCCTCTCCGGGAAAATGAGCAGTTCTTC.

This rearrangement joins TRBV5-1 to TRBJ1-1; D is ambiguous. The CDR3 length is 16 residues. V gave up 5 bases and J gave up 1 base, with 18 bases separating them. Germline V gives CDR1 SGHRS, CDR2 YFSETQ. As DNA, the CDR3 is TGCGCCAGCAGGACCACTTGGGGAGAAACGAACACTGAAGCTTTCTTT. This translates into CASRTTWGETNTEAFF.

V usage is TRBV5-5 and J usage is TRBJ2-2; TRBD2 agrees at 8 bases. V trimming: 7 bases; J trimming: 0 bases; junction bases outside the gene matches: 2. CDR3 size: 14 residues. Germline V gene sequence: CDR1 SGHKS, CDR2 YYEKEE (reference sequence). The CDR3 nucleotides read TGTGCCAGCCTTAGCGGGGCGAACACCGGGGAGCTGTTTTTT. Amino acids: CASLSGANTGELFF.